This T cell receptor (beta chain) was identified in a study of ipilimumab plus nivolumab after autologous stem cell transplantation. The CDR3 extends over 15 amino acids. With 6 bases clipped from V and 11 bases from J, the junction kept 17 bases outside the gene matches. Germline V gives CDR1 WSHSY, CDR2 SAAADI. Profiling relied on immunoSEQ multiplex PCR, and the TCRdb table lists in-frame clones only, not all of them. Of 15,000 to 20,000 clones in the sample, 81% were seen once. Patients got 3 mg/kg IV nivolumab weeks 1, 4, 7, 10, then biweekly through week 26. Specimen: PBMCs, collected in a trial of ipilimumab plus nivolumab as post-transplant consolidation. This TCR was sampled from a male donor with diffuse large B-cell lymphoma. The rearrangement uses TRBV10-2 and TRBJ2-5; TRBD1 matches at 8 bases. CDR3 in DNA: TGCGCCAGCAGGGCCGACAGGGGAACAAACTCGGGGCAGTACTTC. Translated, it gives CASRADRGTNSGQYF.